These T cell receptor beta chains were read from a single sample in a study of T cell responses to AZD1222 COVID-19 vaccine. Produced via immunoSEQ multiplex PCR; TCRdb's table is partial and in-frame only. Of 100,000 to 150,000 clones detected, more than 80% appear once; the ten largest clones hold just under 4.5%. The sequencing here drew on peripheral blood, taken 28 days after the second AZD1222 dose. The receptor set was obtained from an adult who received the AZD1222 COVID-19 vaccine. Each CDR3 is given with its conserved first and last residue. Each record gives: clone size, V gene, D gene, J gene, CDR3 DNA, CDR3 protein. A D gene is named only where the DNA matches it firmly. Not all rows give a size; the values are once, few, many and, for expanded clones, a class.

-,TRBV4-2,-,TRBJ2-7,TGTGCCAGCAGCTTAACCCGCGCAGGGAGGAACGAGCAGTACTTC,CASSLTRAGRNEQYF
-,TRBV30,TRBD1,TRBJ1-6,TGTGCCTGGAGAAGACAGGGGGGGTCCTATAATTCACCCCTCCACTTT,CAWRRQGGSYNSPLHF
-,TRBV1,-,TRBJ2-1,TGCACCAGCAGCCAGGGCCCGGCGGGGCTCTCTTACAATGAGCAGTTCTTC,CTSSQGPAGLSYNEQFF
-,TRBV6-6,-,TRBJ2-1,TGTGCCAGCAGTTACTCGATCGCCAATGAGCAGTTCTTC,CASSYSIANEQFF
-,TRBV5-1,-,TRBJ2-3,TGCGCCAGCAGCTTGTTTGCTAGCACAGATACGCAGTATTTT,CASSLFASTDTQYF
-,TRBV6-6,-,TRBJ1-2,TGTGCCAGCAGTTCCGCTGGGGTCTATGGCTACACCTTC,CASSSAGVYGYTF
-,TRBV7-3,-,TRBJ2-3,TGTGCCAGCAGCGACGCACCCGGCGCAGATACGCAGTATTTT,CASSDAPGADTQYF
once,TRBV7-6,-,TRBJ1-5,TGTGCCAGCAGCTTAGTGGCGGGGGGGGGCAATCAGCCCCAGCATTTT,CASSLVAGGGNQPQHF
-,TRBV5-4,-,TRBJ1-3,TGTGCCAGCAGCTTGTCGGAAACTGGAAACACCATATATTTT,CASSLSETGNTIYF
once,TRBV10-1,TRBD1,TRBJ2-5,TGCGCCAGCAGTACAGGGGGCGCGGGAAAAGAGACCCAGTACTTC,CASSTGGAGKETQYF
-,TRBV27,-,TRBJ1-2,TGTGCCAGCAGTCCTACGGGAAACTATGGCTACACCTTC,CASSPTGNYGYTF
-,TRBV9,-,TRBJ2-2,TGTGCCAGCAGCGTAGCGGGGAACACCGGGGAGCTGTTTTTT,CASSVAGNTGELFF
once,TRBV18,-,TRBJ2-4,TGTGCCAGCTCACCACCGGGGGCACGGGGCATTCAGTACTTC,CASSPPGARGIQYF
-,TRBV7-9,TRBD2,TRBJ2-5,TGTGCCAGCAGCTTAATAGCGGGGGGGGCAGAGACCCAGTACTTC,CASSLIAGGAETQYF
-,TRBV2,TRBD1,TRBJ2-1,TGTGCCAGCAGGGGTTCGGGGACAGGGGGCTATGAGCAGTTCTTC,CASRGSGTGGYEQFF
-,TRBV7-9,TRBD1,TRBJ2-7,TGTGCCAGCAGCTTAGCCGGACAGGGCGAGCAGTACTTC,CASSLAGQGEQYF
few,TRBV27,-,TRBJ1-3,TGTGCCAGCAGTCAAGGGACCACATCTGGAAACACCATATATTTT,CASSQGTTSGNTIYF
few,TRBV5-1,-,TRBJ2-7,TGCGCCAGCAGCTTAACAGGGCCCTACGAGCAGTACTTC,CASSLTGPYEQYF
-,TRBV28,-,TRBJ1-2,TGTGCCGCAATCGGGGCAGGAGACGGCTATGGCTACACCTTC,CAAIGAGDGYGYTF
once,TRBV6-5,-,TRBJ1-1,TGTGCCAGCAGAACCGGCCAGGCAGGCGCTGAAGCTTTCTTT,CASRTGQAGAEAFF